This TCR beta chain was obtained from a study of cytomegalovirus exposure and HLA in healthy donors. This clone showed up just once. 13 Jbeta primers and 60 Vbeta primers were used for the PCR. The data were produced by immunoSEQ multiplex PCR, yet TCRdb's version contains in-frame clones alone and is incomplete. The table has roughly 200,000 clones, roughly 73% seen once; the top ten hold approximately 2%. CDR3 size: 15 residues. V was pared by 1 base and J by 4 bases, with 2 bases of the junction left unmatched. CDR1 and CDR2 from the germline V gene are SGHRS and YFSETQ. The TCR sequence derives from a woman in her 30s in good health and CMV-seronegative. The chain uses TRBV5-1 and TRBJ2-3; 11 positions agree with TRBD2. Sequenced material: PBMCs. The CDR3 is CASSLTSGGSDTQYF. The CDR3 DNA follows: TGCGCCAGCAGCTTGACTAGCGGGGGTTCAGATACGCAGTATTTT.